These T cell receptor beta chains were read from a single sample in a study of beta chain features in type 1 diabetes. Using immunoSEQ multiplex PCR, the repertoire was profiled, and TCRdb retains in-frame clones only, with some absent. This table holds 900,000 or so clones, 15% to 20% found once. Material: naive CD4+ T cells from blood. These receptors were obtained from a young woman in good health. CDR3s include the opening cysteine and the closing phenylalanine or tryptophan. The D gene is left open where the match is weak. For some rows the clone size is stated as once, few or many, or as a class when expanded; others skip it.

clone_size: .; d_call: TRBD2; v_call: TRBV11-1; j_call: TRBJ2-1; cdr3_aa: CASSLGTSGYNEQFF; cdr3_nt: TGTGCCAGCAGCTTAGGGACTAGCGGGTACAATGAGCAGTTCTTC
clone_size: .; d_call: .; v_call: TRBV11-2; j_call: TRBJ1-2; cdr3_aa: CASSPRQADGYTF; cdr3_nt: TGTGCCAGCAGTCCAAGACAGGCCGATGGCTACACCTTC
clone_size: few; d_call: .; v_call: TRBV10-2; j_call: TRBJ2-3; cdr3_aa: CASSESEKGTDTQYF; cdr3_nt: TGCGCCAGCAGTGAAAGCGAGAAGGGCACAGATACGCAGTATTTT
clone_size: few; d_call: .; v_call: TRBV7-9; j_call: TRBJ2-1; cdr3_aa: CASSLSGPPRPEQFF; cdr3_nt: TGTGCCAGCAGCTTATCCGGGCCCCCACGGCCCGAGCAGTTCTTC
clone_size: .; d_call: .; v_call: TRBV7-2; j_call: TRBJ2-1; cdr3_aa: CASSLAPNLGIEFF; cdr3_nt: TGTGCCAGCAGCTTAGCCCCAAATCTAGGGATCGAGTTCTTC
clone_size: few; d_call: .; v_call: TRBV6-5; j_call: TRBJ1-5; cdr3_aa: CASSPAQPQHF; cdr3_nt: TGTGCCAGCAGTCCTGCTCAGCCCCAGCATTTT
clone_size: .; d_call: .; v_call: TRBV5-4; j_call: TRBJ1-2; cdr3_aa: CASSGGHNYGYTF; cdr3_nt: TGTGCCAGCAGCGGCGGACATAACTATGGCTACACCTTC
clone_size: few; d_call: TRBD1; v_call: TRBV2; j_call: TRBJ1-6; cdr3_aa: CASKTGNSPLHF; cdr3_nt: TGTGCCAGCAAGACAGGGAATTCACCCCTCCACTTT
clone_size: few; d_call: .; v_call: TRBV2; j_call: TRBJ1-3; cdr3_aa: CASERARGNTIYF; cdr3_nt: TGTGCCAGCGAACGGGCACGGGGAAACACCATATATTTT
clone_size: few; d_call: TRBD2; v_call: TRBV25-1; j_call: TRBJ2-1; cdr3_aa: CASSEWEGYNEQFF; cdr3_nt: TGTGCCAGCAGTGAATGGGAGGGGTACAATGAGCAGTTCTTC
clone_size: .; d_call: TRBD2; v_call: TRBV28; j_call: TRBJ2-7; cdr3_aa: CASSPSGSSYEQYF; cdr3_nt: TGTGCCAGCAGTCCTAGCGGGAGCTCCTACGAGCAGTACTTC
clone_size: few; d_call: .; v_call: TRBV28; j_call: TRBJ1-2; cdr3_aa: CASSLIRNGYTF; cdr3_nt: TGTGCCAGCAGTTTGATACGAAATGGCTACACCTTC
clone_size: .; d_call: TRBD1; v_call: TRBV6-1; j_call: TRBJ2-1; cdr3_aa: CASRDRANNEQFF; cdr3_nt: TGTGCCAGCAGGGACAGGGCTAACAATGAGCAGTTCTTC
clone_size: .; d_call: .; v_call: TRBV18; j_call: TRBJ2-5; cdr3_aa: CASSPDSQETQYF; cdr3_nt: TGTGCCAGCTCACCGGACAGTCAAGAGACCCAGTACTTC
clone_size: few; d_call: .; v_call: TRBV11-1; j_call: TRBJ2-2; cdr3_aa: CASSLRGTVNTGELFF; cdr3_nt: TGTGCCAGCAGCTTACGGGGGACAGTGAACACCGGGGAGCTGTTTTTT
clone_size: .; d_call: .; v_call: TRBV7-2; j_call: TRBJ1-1; cdr3_aa: CASSLALDTEAFF; cdr3_nt: TGTGCCAGCAGCTTAGCTCTGGACACTGAAGCTTTCTTT
clone_size: few; d_call: .; v_call: TRBV5-1; j_call: TRBJ2-1; cdr3_aa: CASSFAGSYNEQFF; cdr3_nt: TGCGCCAGCAGCTTTGCTGGCTCCTACAATGAGCAGTTCTTC
clone_size: .; d_call: TRBD2; v_call: TRBV4-3; j_call: TRBJ2-2; cdr3_aa: CASSQLAGANTGELFF; cdr3_nt: TGCGCCAGCAGCCAACTAGCGGGAGCGAACACCGGGGAGCTGTTTTTT
clone_size: .; d_call: TRBD2; v_call: TRBV27; j_call: TRBJ2-7; cdr3_aa: CASSSPGTSGHYEQYF; cdr3_nt: TGTGCCAGCAGTTCACCCGGGACTAGCGGACACTACGAGCAGTACTTC
clone_size: few; d_call: .; v_call: TRBV5-1; j_call: TRBJ2-1; cdr3_aa: CASSHEGVSAPPGSYNEQFF; cdr3_nt: TGCGCCAGCAGCCACGAAGGGGTTAGCGCCCCACCCGGAAGCTACAATGAGCAGTTCTTC
clone_size: .; d_call: .; v_call: TRBV6-6; j_call: TRBJ1-2; cdr3_aa: CASSYGGAAGYTF; cdr3_nt: TGTGCCAGCAGTTACGGGGGGGCGGCTGGCTACACCTTC
clone_size: .; d_call: TRBD1; v_call: TRBV6-6; j_call: TRBJ1-1; cdr3_aa: CASSYSQGVAEAFF; cdr3_nt: TGTGCCAGCAGTTACTCTCAGGGGGTGGCTGAAGCTTTCTTT
clone_size: .; d_call: .; v_call: TRBV7-8; j_call: TRBJ2-7; cdr3_aa: CASSPRGLLSSYEQYF; cdr3_nt: TGTGCCAGCAGCCCACGAGGACTCTTGAGCTCCTACGAGCAGTACTTC
clone_size: .; d_call: TRBD2; v_call: TRBV28; j_call: TRBJ2-7; cdr3_aa: CASISPPAGGHLREQYF; cdr3_nt: TGTGCCAGCATCTCGCCCCCGGCGGGAGGACACCTACGGGAGCAGTACTTC
clone_size: .; d_call: .; v_call: TRBV7-2; j_call: TRBJ2-5; cdr3_aa: CASNPGGSLRGETQYF; cdr3_nt: TGTGCCAGCAATCCTGGGGGATCCCTCAGGGGAGAGACCCAGTACTTC
clone_size: few; d_call: TRBD1; v_call: TRBV6-1; j_call: TRBJ2-7; cdr3_aa: CASSEPGQGAYEQYF; cdr3_nt: TGTGCCAGCAGTGAACCGGGACAGGGGGCCTACGAGCAGTACTTC
clone_size: .; d_call: .; v_call: TRBV14; j_call: TRBJ2-1; cdr3_aa: CASSQDPGVPNEQFF; cdr3_nt: TGTGCCAGCAGCCAAGATCCGGGAGTGCCCAATGAGCAGTTCTTC
clone_size: .; d_call: .; v_call: TRBV7-3; j_call: TRBJ2-7; cdr3_aa: CASSRSGLLSYEQYF; cdr3_nt: TGTGCCAGCAGCCGGAGCGGATTGCTCTCCTACGAGCAGTACTTC
clone_size: few; d_call: TRBD1; v_call: TRBV29-1; j_call: TRBJ1-2; cdr3_aa: CSVDDRGGYGYTF; cdr3_nt: TGCAGCGTGGACGACAGGGGTGGATATGGCTACACCTTC
clone_size: few; d_call: .; v_call: TRBV10-3; j_call: TRBJ2-2; cdr3_aa: CAITGTGELFF; cdr3_nt: TGTGCCATCACCGGCACCGGGGAGCTGTTTTTT
clone_size: .; d_call: .; v_call: TRBV19; j_call: TRBJ1-2; cdr3_aa: CASSIQHRDGYTF; cdr3_nt: TGTGCCAGTAGTATACAACACAGGGACGGCTACACCTTC
clone_size: .; d_call: .; v_call: TRBV7-9; j_call: TRBJ2-2; cdr3_aa: CASSRGEGGRGGELFF; cdr3_nt: TGTGCCAGCAGCCGTGGTGAAGGGGGTCGTGGCGGGGAGCTGTTTTTT
clone_size: .; d_call: TRBD1; v_call: TRBV28; j_call: TRBJ1-2; cdr3_aa: CASLSWTGNDYTF; cdr3_nt: TGTGCCAGCCTGAGCTGGACAGGGAACGACTACACCTTC
clone_size: .; d_call: .; v_call: TRBV6-6; j_call: TRBJ2-3; cdr3_aa: CASSFYGTDTQYF; cdr3_nt: TGTGCCAGCAGTTTTTACGGCACAGATACGCAGTATTTT
clone_size: .; d_call: .; v_call: TRBV10-3; j_call: TRBJ2-2; cdr3_aa: CACGDGELFF; cdr3_nt: TGTGCTTGCGGCGACGGGGAGCTGTTTTTT
clone_size: .; d_call: TRBD1; v_call: TRBV5-1; j_call: TRBJ1-4; cdr3_aa: CASSATGGAGEKLFF; cdr3_nt: TGCGCCAGCAGCGCTACAGGGGGCGCCGGTGAAAAACTGTTTTTT
clone_size: .; d_call: .; v_call: TRBV28; j_call: TRBJ2-7; cdr3_aa: CASSFSTTYEQYF; cdr3_nt: TGTGCCAGCAGTTTTTCGACTACCTACGAGCAGTACTTC